Listed below are T cell receptor beta chains from one sample, sequenced in a study of blood T cell repertoires in COVID-19. Some clones are missing from TCRdb's copy, which holds only in-frame ones; the method was immunoSEQ multiplex PCR. The data contain 430,000 or so clones, over 75% of them seen just once; the ten biggest clones take up less than 2%. The sequenced sample consisted of PBMCs or T cells enriched from blood (not recorded which). These receptors were collected from a woman between 40 and 55 years old who had recovered from COVID-19. CDR3s include the opening cysteine and the closing phenylalanine or tryptophan. The D gene is left open where the match is weak. A clone size is listed for some rows: how often the clone was seen (once, few, many), or a class if it is expanded.

>once|NA|TRBJ2-5|TRBV24-1
CATSDLPDPDRDFGTQYF
TGTGCCACCAGTGATTTGCCCGACCCCGACAGGGACTTCGGGACCCAGTACTTC
>few|NA|TRBJ2-7|TRBV7-9
CASSWRTGSANPGEQYF
TGTGCCAGCAGCTGGCGGACGGGTTCGGCGAACCCGGGGGAGCAGTACTTC
>NA|TRBD2|TRBJ2-1|TRBV11-2
CASSLEGLAGYNEQFF
TGTGCCAGCAGCTTAGAGGGACTAGCAGGTTACAATGAGCAGTTCTTC
>few|NA|TRBJ1-1|TRBV27
CASKRDLNTEAFF
TGTGCCAGCAAACGGGATTTGAACACTGAAGCTTTCTTT
>NA|TRBD1|TRBJ1-2|TRBV6-2/TRBV6-3
CASSWRQSGTDGYTF
TGTGCCAGCAGTTGGAGACAATCCGGGACAGATGGCTACACCTTC
>NA|NA|TRBJ1-5|TRBV5-6
CASSLAGDQPQHF
TGTGCCAGCAGCTTGGCGGGGGATCAGCCCCAGCATTTT
>NA|TRBD2|TRBJ2-3|TRBV4-2
CASQIAGATDTQYF
TGTGCCAGCCAGATAGCGGGAGCCACAGATACGCAGTATTTT
>NA|TRBD1|TRBJ2-5|TRBV5-6
CASSRWDSQETQYF
TGTGCCAGCAGCCGGTGGGACAGCCAAGAGACCCAGTACTTC
>NA|NA|TRBJ1-5|TRBV2
CASPPRYSNQPQHF
TGTGCCAGCCCCCCGCGGTATAGCAATCAGCCCCAGCATTTT
>NA|NA|TRBJ1-5|TRBV7-2
CASSLVGARPQHF
TGTGCCAGCAGCTTAGTGGGGGCTCGGCCCCAGCATTTT
>NA|TRBD2|TRBJ2-1|TRBV5-4
CASSLSTSEYEQFF
TGTGCCAGCAGCTTGAGCACTAGCGAATATGAGCAGTTCTTC
>NA|NA|TRBJ1-2|TRBV29-1
CSVVRDYGYTF
TGCAGCGTCGTCCGGGACTATGGCTACACCTTC
>NA|TRBD1|TRBJ1-4|TRBV11-3
CASSLKTGGEKLFF
TGTGCCAGCAGCTTAAAGACAGGGGGTGAAAAACTGTTTTTT
>NA|TRBD2|TRBJ2-7|TRBV15
CATSRESPWVAGGQYEQYF
TGTGCCACCAGCAGAGAATCCCCATGGGTAGCGGGAGGACAATACGAGCAGTACTTC
>NA|NA|TRBJ2-5|TRBV11-3
CASSFPYSGQETQYF
TGTGCCAGCAGCTTCCCTTACAGCGGCCAAGAGACCCAGTACTTC
>NA|NA|TRBJ1-1|TRBV27
CASSLSYIANTEAFF
TGTGCCAGCAGTTTATCGTATATAGCGAACACTGAAGCTTTCTTT
>NA|NA|TRBJ1-2|TRBV2
CASHGYEDHGYTF
TGTGCCAGCCACGGGTACGAAGATCATGGCTACACCTTC
>NA|TRBD1|TRBJ1-3|TRBV4-2
CASSQETGASGNTIYF
TGTGCCAGCAGCCAAGAAACAGGGGCCTCTGGAAACACCATATATTTT
>NA|TRBD1|TRBJ1-6|TRBV5-4
CASSPGQGANSPLHF
TGTGCCAGCAGCCCAGGACAGGGGGCAAATTCACCCCTCCACTTT
>NA|NA|TRBJ2-2|TRBV11-3
CASSSQGSGELFF
TGTGCCAGCAGCTCACAAGGGAGCGGGGAGCTGTTTTTT
>NA|TRBD1|TRBJ1-5|TRBV6-2/TRBV6-3
CASSYLSDRGVGNQPQHF
TGTGCCAGCAGTTACTTATCGGACAGGGGCGTAGGCAATCAGCCCCAGCATTTT
>NA|NA|TRBJ1-4|TRBV6-5
CASSYWQNEKLFF
TGTGCCAGCAGTTATTGGCAGAATGAAAAACTGTTTTTT
>NA|TRBD1|TRBJ1-5|TRBV9
CASTPGQGNQPQHF
TGTGCCAGCACGCCCGGACAGGGGAATCAGCCCCAGCATTTT
>NA|TRBD2|TRBJ2-5|TRBV5-4
CASSPRWLAEGQETQYF
TGTGCCAGCAGCCCACGGTGGCTAGCGGAGGGCCAAGAGACCCAGTACTTC
>NA|TRBD1|TRBJ2-7|TRBV6-5
CASSPRDRGSYEQYF
TGTGCCAGCAGTCCCCGGGACAGGGGATCCTACGAGCAGTACTTC
>NA|TRBD2|TRBJ2-1|TRBV27
CASGLGLAGENEQFF
TGTGCCAGCGGCCTCGGACTAGCGGGGGAAAATGAGCAGTTCTTC
>NA|NA|TRBJ1-5|TRBV7-8
CASSLGLEPQHF
TGTGCCAGCAGCCTCGGGTTGGAGCCCCAGCATTTT
>NA|NA|TRBJ2-7|TRBV6-5
CASSLGDNYEQYF
TGTGCCAGCAGCCTGGGGGACAACTACGAGCAGTACTTC
>NA|TRBD2|TRBJ2-1|TRBV5-1
CASSPDSGIAFNEQFF
TGCGCCAGCAGCCCGGATAGCGGGATAGCCTTCAATGAGCAGTTCTTC
>NA|NA|TRBJ2-1|TRBV20-1
CSARDLQEQFF
TGCAGTGCTAGAGATCTGCAGGAGCAGTTCTTC
>NA|NA|TRBJ2-3|TRBV9
CASSVPTGTDTQYF
TGTGCCAGCAGCGTACCGACAGGCACAGATACGCAGTATTTT
>NA|NA|TRBJ2-3|TRBV19
CASSKGGTDTQYF
TGTGCCAGTAGTAAAGGGGGCACAGATACGCAGTATTTT
>NA|NA|TRBJ1-1|TRBV10-2
CASRATVNTEAFF
TGCGCCAGCAGAGCCACAGTGAACACTGAAGCTTTCTTT
>NA|NA|TRBJ1-2|TRBV7-2
CASSLMGRGYNYGYTF
TGTGCCAGCAGCTTAATGGGGAGGGGGTATAACTATGGCTACACCTTC
>NA|TRBD2|TRBJ2-3|TRBV14
CASSQTSGRRRTDTQYF
TGTGCCAGCAGCCAGACTAGCGGGAGAAGGCGGACAGATACGCAGTATTTT
>NA|NA|TRBJ1-1|TRBV4-1
CASSLSGGGGPEAFF
TGCGCCAGCAGCCTAAGCGGCGGGGGCGGGCCTGAAGCTTTCTTT
>NA|NA|TRBJ2-7|TRBV11-3
CASSLIGPPGEQYF
TGTGCCAGCAGCTTAATAGGGCCACCGGGGGAGCAGTACTTC
>NA|NA|TRBJ1-3|TRBV3-1/TRBV3-2
CASSQEAGYTIYF
TGTGCCAGCAGCCAAGAGGCAGGGTACACCATATATTTT
>NA|NA|TRBJ1-2|TRBV6-5
CASTRTASSYGYTF
TGTGCCAGCACTCGCACCGCGTCTTCATATGGCTACACCTTC
>NA|NA|TRBJ1-1|TRBV7-2
CASSPGVEVVEAFF
TGTGCCAGCAGCCCGGGCGTGGAGGTGGTTGAAGCTTTCTTT
>few|NA|TRBJ1-5|TRBV19
CASRYSSLSNQPQHF
TGTGCCAGTAGATACAGCAGTCTTAGCAATCAGCCCCAGCATTTT
>few|TRBD1|TRBJ1-1|TRBV5-4
CASSRTGLNTEAFF
TGTGCCAGCAGCAGGACAGGATTGAACACTGAAGCTTTCTTT
>NA|NA|TRBJ1-5|TRBV28
CASRSYRFPYQPQHF
TGTGCCAGCAGGTCCTACAGGTTTCCGTATCAGCCCCAGCATTTT
>NA|TRBD1|TRBJ1-2|TRBV5-1
CASSQGQRDGYTF
TGCGCCAGCAGCCAGGGACAGCGTGATGGCTACACCTTC
>NA|TRBD1|TRBJ1-3|TRBV11-2
CASSFGDRSLGNTIYF
TGTGCCAGCAGCTTCGGGGACAGATCTCTAGGAAACACCATATATTTT
>NA|NA|TRBJ2-6|TRBV21-1
CASSGSSGNSSGANVLTF
TGTGCCAGCAGCGGCAGCTCGGGAAATTCCTCTGGGGCCAACGTCCTGACTTTC
>NA|TRBD2|TRBJ2-1|TRBV11-3
CASSAGTSPYNEQFF
TGTGCCAGCAGCGCGGGGACTAGCCCCTACAATGAGCAGTTCTTC
>once|NA|TRBJ2-2|TRBV4-3
CASSQERAGTGELFF
TGCGCCAGCAGCCAAGAACGGGCAGGGACCGGGGAGCTGTTTTTT
>few|NA|TRBJ2-1|TRBV5-1
CASSLGLISYNEQFF
TGCGCCAGCAGCTTGGGTCTTATCTCCTACAATGAGCAGTTCTTC
>NA|NA|TRBJ2-5|TRBV2
CASLRSTYQETQYF
TGTGCCAGCCTCCGATCAACTTACCAAGAGACCCAGTACTTC
>many|NA|TRBJ1-6|TRBV19
CASRGSYNSPLHF
TGTGCCAGCAGGGGCTCCTATAATTCACCCCTCCACTTT
>NA|NA|TRBJ1-2|TRBV27
CASSPKGLDSPYGYTF
TGTGCCAGCAGTCCCAAGGGATTAGACAGCCCCTATGGCTACACCTTC
>NA|TRBD2|TRBJ2-7|TRBV24-1
CATSGPQTSGSQYEQYF
TGTGCCACCAGTGGCCCACAGACTAGCGGGAGTCAGTACGAGCAGTACTTC
>NA|TRBD1|TRBJ2-1|TRBV5-1
CASSSAPGQGANEQFF
TGCGCCAGCAGTTCCGCCCCGGGACAGGGGGCAAATGAGCAGTTCTTC
>NA|NA|TRBJ1-1|TRBV18
CASSPSGRAEAFF
TGTGCCAGCTCACCGTCAGGCAGGGCGGAAGCTTTCTTT
>few|NA|TRBJ1-2|TRBV28
CASSFGQFYGYTF
TGTGCCAGCAGTTTTGGGCAGTTCTATGGCTACACCTTC
>few|NA|TRBJ1-1|TRBV7-6
CASSPGGGAQFMNTEAFF
TGTGCCAGCAGCCCCGGCGGAGGAGCTCAATTTATGAACACTGAAGCTTTCTTT
>once|NA|TRBJ2-3|TRBV7-2
CASSLNGIRVPDTQYF
TGTGCCAGCAGCTTAAACGGGATCCGGGTTCCAGATACGCAGTATTTT